These 5 T cell receptor beta chains came from one sample sequenced in a study of graft-versus-host responses after intestinal transplantation. No cognate antigen is known for these TCRs. The data were produced by immunoSEQ multiplex PCR, yet TCRdb's version contains in-frame clones alone and is incomplete. This sample carries approximately 100,000 clones, roughly 87% of them seen once, and the ten largest clones take about 0.9%. This specimen was unstimulated CD4+ T cells sorted from spleen or lymph node cells, taken before intestinal transplant. These receptors originate from a human donor who received an intestinal transplant.

V gene TRBV9 combines with J gene TRBJ1-3, with D maybe TRBD1 (6 bases). The CDR3 extends over 14 amino acids. CDR1 is SGDLS and CDR2 is YYNGEE in the germline V gene. V lost 2 bases and J lost 4, with 10 bases in between. The CDR3 nucleotides are TGTGCCAGCAGCGTGGCGGGGGCGGGAAACACCATATATTTT. It specifies CASSVAGAGNTIYF.

The chain has TRBV2 and TRBJ2-5; the match to TRBD2 covers 7 bases. The CDR3 runs to 14 residues. CDR1 is SNHLY and CDR2 is FYNNEI in the germline V gene. After removal of 3 bases from V and 5 bases from J, the junction contained 6 bases not matched to a gene. CDR3 in DNA: TGTGCCAGCAGTGATGGGGGGGTTTATGAGACCCAGTACTTC. Residues: CASSDGGVYETQYF.

V and J are TRBV19 and TRBJ2-7, with TRBD1 matching over 10 bases. The CDR3 has 14 amino acids. Germline V gene data show CDR1 as LNHDA and CDR2 as SQIVND (reference sequence). V lost 3 bases, J lost 5 bases, and 4 bases stayed unmatched. This CDR3 reads CASSMLGQGDEQYF. CDR3 sequence (DNA): TGTGCCAGTAGTATGCTAGGACAGGGGGACGAGCAGTACTTC. Drawing the rest from reference TRBV19 and TRBJ2-7, the complete variable domain is DGGITQSPKYLFRKEGQNVTLSCEQNLNHDAMYWYRQDPGQGLRLIYYSQIVNDFQKGDIAEGYSVSREKKESFPLTVTSAQKNPTAFYLCASSMLGQGDEQYFGPGTRLTVT.

This chain connects TRBV2 to TRBJ2-1; TRBD2 might be the D (6 bases). The germline gives CDR1 SNHLY, CDR2 FYNNEI. Trimming shortened V by 10 bases and J by 9 bases, and 19 bases separated the two germline ends. The CDR3 has 13 amino acids. CDR3 DNA sequence: TGTGCCACAGGAACCCAAACCGGGGGTGAGCAGTTCTTC. Its translation is CATGTQTGGEQFF.

This chain joins TRBV19 and TRBJ1-1; D call uncertain. With 6 bases removed from V and 7 bases from J, the gap between germline ends came to 12 bases. Germline CDR1 and CDR2: LNHDA and SQIVND (reference sequence). This CDR3 is 12 amino acids long. The CDR3 is CASRDWTLEAFF. In nucleotides, the CDR3 is TGTGCCAGTAGGGACTGGACTCTTGAAGCTTTCTTT.